The 32 T cell receptor beta chains in this list originate from one sample, sequenced in a study of blood T cells in healthy people across ages. Alongside a J-beta primer mix, a sample-barcoded 5' primer served in a second PCR lasting about 7 to 11 cycles. TCRdb re-called the 5' RACE reads through MiXCR, storing one row per CDR3 protein. The table records hundreds of thousands of distinct CDR3 sequences, approximately 26% of them present only once. These same records also appear under a second study, on T cells of mothers and their children.

The sample consisted of blood. The receptors stem from a boy between 2 and 10 years old in good health.

The table lists this clonotype with a few counts. The chain couples TRBV2 to TRBJ2-5, with TRBD2 matching over 7 bases. V was pared by 7 bases and J by 5 bases, with 7 bases of the junction left unmatched. CDR3 length: 13 residues. CDR1 SNHLY and CDR2 FYNNEI come from the germline V gene. CDR3 protein: CASKSSGGETQYF. CDR3 bases: TGTGCCAGCAAATCTAGCGGAGGGGAGACCCAGTACTTC.

The sample holds a few counts of this clonotype. This chain joins TRBV7-4 and TRBJ2-5; 11 positions agree with TRBD2. Germline-derived CDR1 and CDR2 are SGHVT and SQSDAQ. V trimming: 5 bases; J trimming: 2 bases; junction bases outside the gene matches: 7. CDR3 length: 16 residues. The CDR3 DNA follows: TGTGCCAGCAGCCTACCCGGGACTAGCGGACAAGAGACCCAGTACTTC. Translating it yields CASSLPGTSGQETQYF.

As regards this clonotype: One end of the junction is discordant with germline, which a read error may explain. V is TRBV5-8 and J is TRBJ2-2, with D maybe TRBD2 (5 bases). The germline V gene encodes CDR1 SGHTS and CDR2 YDEGEE. The CDR3 consists of 15 residues. The CDR3 coding sequence is TGTGCCAGCACTTACAGAGTGGTCCGAACCGGGGAGCTGCTTTTT. Translation: CASTYRVVRTGELLF.

In this sample, this clonotype turned up a few times. The chain carries TRBV3-1 and TRBJ2-5; D is uncertain. Per germline, CDR1 LGHDT and CDR2 YNNKEL (reference sequence). The CDR3 loop spans 11 amino acids. The V and J ends lost 1 base and 7 bases respectively, with 4 bases between them. CDR3 region: CASSQGATQYF. The CDR3 bases are TGTGCCAGCAGCCAAGGGGCGACCCAGTACTTC.

This clonotype was detected only a few times. The J gene is TRBJ2-5, the V gene TRBV7-2; D call uncertain. The CDR3 has 13 amino acids. The germline V gene has CDR1 SGHTA and CDR2 FQGNSA. V was shortened by 5 bases and J by 3 bases, with 10 bases between the two germline ends. CDR3 sequence reads: CASSRNLEETQYF. The CDR3 DNA is TGTGCCAGCAGCAGAAATTTGGAAGAGACCCAGTACTTC.

The sample holds many counts of this clonotype. This chain connects TRBV2 to TRBJ2-1, with D possibly being TRBD1 or TRBD2 (7 bases each). Germline values: CDR1 SNHLY, CDR2 FYNNEI. V dropped 7 bases and J dropped 7 bases, with 14 bases sitting between them. This CDR3 region has 13 residues. The CDR3 loop reads CASTSGGGNEQFF. The CDR3, as DNA: TGTGCCAGCACTTCAGGGGGGGGAAATGAGCAGTTCTTC.

Concerning this clonotype itself: The CDR3 does not close with the conserved phenylalanine or tryptophan, likely indicating a read error. The chain couples TRBV25-1 to TRBJ1-2; TRBD1 matches at 10 bases. The V gene's germline CDR1 is MGHDK and CDR2 SYGVNS. This CDR3 is 16 amino acids long. J was trimmed by 7 bases and V by 2 bases; bases with no gene match: 10. CDR3 nucleotides: TGTGCCAGCAGTGAAGTTGGACAGGGGGATGGGGGTGGCTACACCCTC. It specifies CASSEVGQGDGGGYTL.

This chain uses TRBV6-6 with TRBJ2-2, with a weak D call TRBD2 (5 bases). Germline V gene sequence: CDR1 MNHNY, CDR2 SVGAGI (reference sequence). V gave up 2 bases and J gave up 3 bases, with 13 bases separating them. The CDR3 length is 16 residues. Here the CDR3 DNA reads TGTGCCAGCAGTTACCTGCTAGCATGGGACACCGGGGAGCTGTTTTTT. Its translation is CASSYLLAWDTGELFF.

This clonotype has more than one count but fewer than ten. The J gene is TRBJ2-1, the V gene TRBV20-1; 13 nucleotides agree with TRBD2. V gave up 6 bases and J gave up 0 bases; unmatched junction bases: 8. The CDR3 is 17 amino acids. CDR1 and CDR2 (germline): DFQATT, SNEGSKA (reference sequence). CDR3: CSASTSGRSSSYNEQFF. CDR3 DNA: TGCAGTGCGTCGACTAGCGGGAGGTCCAGCTCCTACAATGAGCAGTTCTTC.

In its sample, this clonotype was seen many times. The chain uses TRBV6-5 and TRBJ2-5; 8 nucleotides align to TRBD2. J gave up 5 bases and V 4 bases, and 3 bases lay outside the gene matches. Germline values: CDR1 MNHEY, CDR2 SVGAGI. The CDR3 length is 13 residues. This CDR3 is CASSSLAGETQYF. Here the CDR3 DNA reads TGTGCCAGCAGTTCCTTAGCGGGGGAGACCCAGTACTTC.

The chain employs TRBV7-2 and TRBJ2-5; TRBD1 matches 12 bases. The CDR3 totals 15 residues. Germline V gene data show CDR1 as SGHTA and CDR2 as FQGNSA. After removal of 4 bases from V and 10 bases from J, the junction contained 10 bases not matched to a gene. The DNA of the CDR3 is TGTGCCAGCAGCTCCACCGGGACAGGGGGCCTCGTCCAGTACTTC. Protein sequence: CASSSTGTGGLVQYF.

The chain joins TRBV4-1 to TRBJ2-3; 11 nucleotides line up with TRBD2. Trimming took 3 bases from V and 2 from J; bases not matched to a gene: 7. The CDR3 is made up of 17 amino acids. Germline-derived CDR1 and CDR2 are MGHRA and YSYEKL. The CDR3 loop is CASSHPIAGGPTDTQYF. The CDR3 nucleotides read TGCGCCAGCAGCCATCCAATAGCGGGAGGGCCCACAGATACGCAGTATTTT.

This clonotype was counted only a few times. The chain has TRBV2 and TRBJ1-6; 7 bases are shared with TRBD1. The V and J ends lost 5 bases and 7 bases, in that order; junction bases with no gene match: 11. The CDR3 is made up of 16 amino acids. The germline V gene encodes CDR1 SNHLY and CDR2 FYNNEI. This CDR3 is CASSYRGLDGNSPLHF. In nucleotides, the CDR3 is TGTGCCAGCAGTTACAGGGGCCTCGATGGGAATTCACCCCTCCACTTT.

The rearrangement links TRBV20-1 to TRBJ2-1, with TRBD2 matching 8 bases. The end of the DNA fits TRBJ2-5 better, so the J call may be wrong. The CDR3 has 13 residues. The V gene's germline CDR1 is DFQATT and CDR2 SNEGSKA (reference sequence). The CDR3 region has the DNA TGCAGTGCTAGCGGGGGGGTACGGGAGACCCAGTACTTC. Protein product: CSASGGVRETQYF.

This clonotype was detected only a few times. The chain couples TRBV20-1 to TRBJ2-5; TRBD2 matches at 9 bases. The J call may not be correct, given that the DNA end is closer to TRBJ2-7. CDR1 DFQATT and CDR2 SNEGSKA come from the germline V gene (reference sequence). The CDR3 runs 14 residues. The CDR3 coding sequence is TGCAGTGCTAGTACGTCTAGCGGGGTTGGCGAGCAGTACTTC. This codes for CSASTSSGVGEQYF.

The chain employs TRBV6-5 and TRBJ1-5, with D tentatively TRBD1 (6 bases). From germline, CDR1 is MNHEY and CDR2 SVGAGI. Trimming removed 7 bases at V and 2 bases at J, with 15 bases between. This CDR3 spans 15 amino acids. The CDR3 reads CASTKLGGRNQPQHF. As DNA, the CDR3 is TGTGCCAGCACTAAACTAGGGGGACGCAATCAGCCCCAGCATTTT.

The rearrangement links TRBV3-1 to TRBJ2-7; no definite D call. Germline-derived CDR1 and CDR2 are LGHDT and YNNKEL (reference sequence). Between the trimmed V and J ends, which lost 0 bases and 6 bases, there was a span of 18 bases. This CDR3 is 16 amino acids long. This CDR3 reads CASSQDGRQLLSEQYF. For the CDR3, the DNA is TGTGCCAGCAGCCAAGATGGTCGGCAGCTTCTCAGCGAGCAGTACTTC.

This clonotype was picked up a small number of times. In DNA form, the CDR3 reads TGTGCCAGCAGCAAAAGAGAGGGTATGAGGGCCCTTGATGAAAAACTGTTTTTT. Encoded protein: CASSKREGMRALDEKLFF. The chain recombines TRBV21-1 with TRBJ1-4. TRBV21-1 is labeled a pseudogene. The CDR3 has 18 residues.

The J gene is TRBJ2-1, the V gene TRBV28; the D call may be TRBD1 or TRBD2 (6 bases each). The J call is in doubt because the DNA end fits TRBJ2-5 better. Germline values: CDR1 MDHEN, CDR2 SYDVKM. The CDR3 totals 15 residues. In nucleotides, the CDR3 is TGTGCCAGCAGCCCCTGGGAGGAAGGGGGGGAGACCCAGTACTTC. It codes for CASSPWEEGGETQYF.

The J gene is TRBJ1-3, the V gene TRBV29-1; a possible D gene is TRBD1 (5 bases). This CDR3 comprises 14 residues. V was clipped by 4 bases and J by 0 bases, with 10 bases between them. Germline CDR1 SQVTM, CDR2 ANQGSEA. CDR3 loop: CSVVAGGSGNTIYF. CDR3 DNA: TGCAGCGTTGTCGCCGGGGGCTCTGGAAACACCATATATTTT.

The chain uses TRBV6-5 and TRBJ2-1, with 7 bases identical to TRBD2. Germline assignment: CDR1 MNHEY and CDR2 SVGAGI. J was trimmed by 6 bases and V by 8 bases; bases with no gene match: 10. The CDR3 runs 14 residues. The CDR3 DNA reads TGTGCCAGCGGGACTACCTTATCTGTCAATGAGCAGTTCTTC. It translates to CASGTTLSVNEQFF.

V and J are TRBV28 and TRBJ1-1; D gene unclear. The V end lost 2 bases, the J end lost 1 base, and 8 bases lay between the germline ends. CDR3 length: 14 amino acids. Germline V gene sequence: CDR1 MDHEN, CDR2 SYDVKM. CDR3: CASSLRQKNTEAFF. CDR3 sequence (DNA): TGTGCCAGCAGTTTACGCCAGAAGAACACTGAAGCTTTCTTT.

There are a few counts of this clonotype. The CDR3 DNA follows: TGTGCTAGTGTCGCAGGGGGCGGCTATGGCTACACCTTC. Translated: CASVAGGGYGYTF. The rearrangement joins TRBV12-5 to TRBJ1-2; TRBD1 matches at 8 bases. J lost 4 bases, V lost 7 bases, and 5 bases had no gene match. Germline CDR1 and CDR2: LGHNT and FRNRAP. CDR3 length: 13 residues.

The chain couples TRBV12-3 or TRBV12-4 to TRBJ2-3; TRBD2 matches at 10 bases. Germline trimming cut 6 bases from V and 7 bases from J; bases unmatched to any gene: 16. This CDR3 contains 17 residues. The CDR3 loop is CASSSPGKVAGGNTQYF. For the CDR3, the DNA is TGTGCCAGCAGCTCCCCCGGGAAGGTAGCGGGAGGAAATACGCAGTATTTT.

The rearrangement joins TRBV4-3 to TRBJ1-2; 9 bases match TRBD1. Looked up from germline, CDR1 is LGHNA and CDR2 is YSLEER. V shed 0 bases, J shed 8 bases, and the junction held 34 bases outside the gene matches. The CDR3 contains 24 residues. CDR3 region: CASSQDIPSGPGTGRGSSPRGYTF. Here the CDR3 DNA reads TGCGCCAGCAGCCAAGATATCCCCTCCGGCCCCGGGACAGGGCGGGGGTCTTCCCCAAGGGGCTACACCTTC.

The chain recombines TRBV7-9 with TRBJ2-7; D call uncertain. The end of the DNA is better explained by TRBJ2-5, so the J call may be wrong. Germline CDR1 SEHNR, CDR2 FQNEAQ (reference sequence). CDR3 size: 14 residues. The CDR3 DNA sequence: TGTGCCAGCAGCTTAGACCTGGGAATGGGGACCCAGTACTTC. It is translated as CASSLDLGMGTQYF.

This clonotype was detected only a few times. The chain uses TRBV15 and TRBJ2-6; no firm D call. V lost 0 bases and J 1 base, leaving 10 bases between the germline ends. Germline V lookup: CDR1 LNHNV, CDR2 YYDKDF (reference sequence). This CDR3 has 17 amino acids. The CDR3 protein is CATSREGRRSGANVLTF. Here the CDR3 DNA reads TGTGCCACCAGCAGAGAAGGTAGACGATCTGGGGCCAACGTCCTGACTTTC.

This clonotype appeared a few times. The chain is built from TRBV24-1 and TRBJ2-5, with D possibly being TRBD2 (6 bases). Deletions cut 3 bases from V and 3 bases from J, with 10 bases between. Germline assignment: CDR1 KGHDR and CDR2 SFDVKD. This CDR3 contains 14 residues. The DNA of the CDR3 is TGTGCCACCAGTGATCCGACGGGGGAAGAGACCCAGTACTTC. This gives the protein CATSDPTGEETQYF.

V and J are TRBV20-1 and TRBJ2-5; D uncertain. Germline-derived CDR1 and CDR2 are DFQATT and SNEGSKA (reference sequence). The CDR3 spans 13 residues. Trimming removed 2 bases at V and 5 bases at J, with 12 bases between. The CDR3: CSARSVTRETQYF. DNA for the CDR3: TGCAGTGCTAGATCCGTCACCCGGGAGACCCAGTACTTC.

This clonotype was counted only a few times. The chain links TRBV12-5 to TRBJ2-1; TRBD2 matches 11 bases. The germline V gene encodes CDR1 LGHNT and CDR2 FRNRAP. V trimming: 7 bases; J trimming: 8 bases; junction bases outside the gene matches: 7. The CDR3 is 14 residues long. CDR3 loop: CASDHSGGADEQFF. The CDR3 coding sequence is TGTGCTAGTGATCATAGCGGGGGGGCCGATGAGCAGTTCTTC.

V usage is TRBV10-2 and J usage is TRBJ1-1; tentatively, D is TRBD1 (5 bases). V lost 6 bases, J lost 6 bases, and 11 bases lay in between. The length of the CDR3 is 12 residues. CDR1 is WSHSY and CDR2 is SAAADI in the germline V gene. The CDR3 DNA follows: TGCGCCAGCAGGGACACTCACCCTGAAGCTTTCTTT. Residues: CASRDTHPEAFF.

The rearrangement links TRBV16 to TRBJ2-2; D remains ambiguous. The V gene lost 4 bases and the J gene lost 5 bases, with 8 bases spanning the gap. The CDR3 is 13 residues long. CDR1 is KGHSY and CDR2 is FQNENV in the germline V gene. The CDR3 DNA sequence: TGTGCCAGCAGCCCAACAGCAACCGGGGAGCTGTTTTTT. Protein sequence: CASSPTATGELFF.